The clone carrying this T cell receptor (beta chain) has a handful of counts. The sample is drawn from a study of T cells in localized non-small cell lung cancer. Profiling relied on immunoSEQ multiplex PCR, and the TCRdb table lists in-frame clones only, not all of them. The repertoire includes approximately 16,000 clones, about 85% of them detected once, and around 25% sits in the top ten. With 0 bases removed from V and 10 bases from J, the gap between germline ends came to 5 bases. The CDR3 length is 12 residues. The germline CDR1 and CDR2 sequences are SGDLS and YYNGEE. The sequenced sample was peripheral blood, obtained before any cancer treatment. This clonotype was obtained from a female donor older than 55 with stage I squamous cell lung carcinoma. The V call is TRBV9, the J call TRBJ1-6, with no clear D. This chain's CDR3 is CASSVGGSPLHF. The CDR3 DNA sequence: TGTGCCAGCAGCGTAGGCGGCTCACCCCTCCACTTT.